This T cell receptor beta chain was sequenced in a study of blood T cell repertoires in COVID-19 (dated by TCRdb to about 2020). Background for the entire study: Collaborator samples came from the United States, Italy and Spain and covered acute and convalescent phases of COVID-19. Where available, HLA class I and class II types were taken from metadata supplied by the sample provider and were not determined by assay-based typing. Nearly every sample came with metadata listing a de-identified subject ID, COVID-19 status, age in years and sex. The material from the prospective study consisted of cDNA or gDNA derived from T cells, B-cell-depleted T cells, or PBMCs. The dataset comprised deeply sampled blood TCRbeta repertoires from subjects exposed to, actively infected with, or recovered from COVID-19. The samples were drawn from the first 160 participants of the ongoing ImmuneRACE study and from under 1,500 subjects provided by 6 global collaborators. The repertoires were made available in a free public database intended to serve as a resource for research on the immune response to SARS-CoV-2. Points the paper makes about the study in general: The quantity of clinical and demographic metadata differed by source and by participant and was supplied without curation.

CDR1 and CDR2, looked up from the germline V gene (reference sequence), are LNHDA and SQIVND. Relative to germline, V is missing 7 bases and J is missing 1 base, with 4 bases of the junction outside any gene match. Including cysteine and phenylalanine, the CDR3 has 15 amino acids. Just CDR3 DNA is preserved here, 45 bases in frame from base 1. The collaborating institutions used their own protocols to collect whole blood in K2EDTA tubes. For TCRbeta analysis, collaborator samples were shipped as frozen whole blood, as isolated PBMCs, or as DNA extracted from either sample type. TCRbeta CDR3 regions were amplified from genomic DNA using the immunoSEQ Assay, a bias-controlled multiplex PCR. In the source study's methods: Within the assay, amplification of reference gene primers was used to estimate how many nucleated cells each sample contained. To quantify the absolute abundance of each unique TCRbeta CDR3 rearrangement, sequence reads were collapsed and filtered. Productive Simpson clonality was computed per sample as the square root of Simpson's diversity index over productive rearrangements. TCRdb stores this immuneACCESS table with in-frame sequences only. Part of the clones is absent; in the studies checked, under half of the shortfall reflects unresolved V genes, and no reason is known for the rest. V, J and clone size are taken as reported in that table, and D and trimming were inferred from the DNA itself. The sample contains 200,000 or so clones, around four fifths of them found a single time. The top ten hold 6.9% of the sample.

Regarding this clone: It lacks a known antigen. No clone much larger than this one lies a single base away; base qualities are absent.

The sample comprised peripheral blood. The V gene is TRBV19 and the J gene is TRBJ2-2, and 9 junctional nucleotides match TRBD1. The sequence was collected from a human donor with acute or convalescent COVID-19. The donor label of this sample is uncertain. The CDR3 region reads CASTLDRGNTGELFF. The sequenced DNA is TGTGCCAGTACCCTGGACAGGGGGAACACCGGGGAGCTGTTTTTT.